The 15 T cell receptor beta chains below all came from one sample that was sequenced in a study of neoadjuvant anti-PD-1 for oral cavity cancer. Time point of the sample: after neoadjuvant nivolumab, at surgical resection. Assay: immunoSEQ multiplex PCR; the TCRdb copy retains only in-frame clones and omits some. The sample holds around 13,000 clones, roughly 70% seen once. The material was PBMCs, obtained after nivolumab (anti-PD-1) treatment. These receptors were obtained from a person aged 40-85 years with oral cavity squamous cell carcinoma.

V gene TRBV6-1 combines with J gene TRBJ2-1; D call uncertain. This CDR3 has 12 residues. The germline V gene encodes CDR1 MNHNS and CDR2 SASEGT. V was trimmed by 3 bases and J by 7 bases, leaving 7 bases between them. CDR3 DNA sequence: TGTGCCAGCAGTGAGTTTCAAAATGAGCAGTTCTTC. Translation: CASSEFQNEQFF.

The chain joins TRBV7-2 to TRBJ2-5; 12 nucleotides align to TRBD2. CDR1 SGHTA and CDR2 FQGNSA come from the germline V gene. With 4 bases clipped from V and 1 base from J, the junction kept 1 base outside the gene matches. There are 15 residues in the CDR3. CDR3 in DNA: TGTGCCAGCAGCTGGACTAGCGGGGCCCAAGAGACCCAGTACTTC. Translated, it gives CASSWTSGAQETQYF.

V gene TRBV11-2 combines with J gene TRBJ2-5; D might be TRBD1 or TRBD2, each matching 5 bases. In germline, CDR1 is SGHAT, CDR2 FQNNGV. V was clipped by 0 bases and J by 2 bases, with 10 bases between them. CDR3 length equals 15 residues. CDR3 protein: CASSLDRGRQETQYF. DNA of the CDR3: TGTGCCAGCAGCTTAGATCGGGGCAGGCAAGAGACCCAGTACTTC.

This clone was counted a single time. This chain joins TRBV10-3 and TRBJ1-2; 9 nucleotides match TRBD1. Germline CDR1 ENHRY, CDR2 SYGVKD. Trimming cost V 7 bases and J 4 bases; bases outside gene matches: 7. This CDR3 comprises 14 residues. The CDR3: CAITRDRVAYGYTF. CDR3 nucleotide sequence: TGTGCCATCACCCGGGACAGGGTGGCCTATGGCTACACCTTC.

V usage is TRBV30 and J usage is TRBJ1-1, with D possibly being TRBD1 (5 bases). Looked up from germline, CDR1 is GTSNPN and CDR2 is SVGIG (reference sequence). The CDR3 contains 14 residues. Deletions cut 0 bases from V and 2 bases from J, with 10 bases between. The CDR3 DNA follows: TGTGCCTGGAGTGTACTCGGGGGTAACACTGAAGCTTTCTTT. This sequence encodes CAWSVLGGNTEAFF.

The chain carries TRBV6-1 and TRBJ2-4, with 12 positions matching TRBD1. Losses at the gene ends were 6 bases for V and 13 bases for J; bases not matched to a gene: 10. Per germline, CDR1 MNHNS and CDR2 SASEGT. This CDR3 contains 14 residues. The CDR3 region has the DNA TGTGCCAGCAGGAGGGACAGGGGGCGCGCATACCAGTACTTC. It encodes CASRRDRGRAYQYF.

The genes are TRBV7-7 and TRBJ1-1; weak D call: TRBD1 (5 bases). V shed 5 bases and J shed 1 base, with 17 bases lying between them. This CDR3 contains 16 residues. In germline, CDR1 is SSHAT, CDR2 FNYEAQ (reference sequence). CDR3 nucleotide sequence: TGTGCCAGCAGCCCCCTATACGGGGGAAGGAACACTGAAGCTTTCTTT. It codes for CASSPLYGGRNTEAFF.

The chain recombines TRBV6-1 with TRBJ1-5; the D gene is possibly TRBD1 (5 bases). Germline V gene data show CDR1 as MNHNS and CDR2 as SASEGT. V lost 1 base to trimming and J lost 7 bases, with 11 bases between them. This CDR3 has 14 amino acids. The DNA of the CDR3 is TGTGCCAGCAGTGAAGGGCAGGGATTGCAGCCCCAGCATTTT. It codes for CASSEGQGLQPQHF.

The chain is built from TRBV27 and TRBJ2-2; 10 nucleotides line up with TRBD2. Germline V gene lookup returns CDR1 MNHEY and CDR2 SMNVEV (reference sequence). The CDR3 totals 16 residues. With V trimmed by 2 bases and J by 5 bases, 5 bases remained unmatched. This CDR3 is CASSLQLAGRTGELFF. The DNA of the CDR3 is TGTGCCAGCAGTTTACAACTAGCGGGACGAACCGGGGAGCTGTTTTTT.

A single count supports this clone. The rearrangement links TRBV19 to TRBJ1-1, with 7 bases that match TRBD1. The length of the CDR3 is 14 residues. With V trimmed by 3 bases and J by 3 bases, 4 bases remained unmatched. Germline V gene sequence: CDR1 LNHDA, CDR2 SQIVND (reference sequence). CDR3 nucleotide sequence: TGTGCCAGTAGTATCGGGCAGGGGGACACTGAAGCTTTCTTT. It translates to CASSIGQGDTEAFF.

This clone was recorded a few times. The chain uses TRBV5-4 and TRBJ2-7; no clear D. Germline V lookup: CDR1 SGHNT, CDR2 YYREEE (reference sequence). This CDR3 is 14 amino acids long. Trimming took 1 base from V and 3 from J, leaving 11 bases between them. The CDR3 nucleotides read TGTGCCAGCAGCTTGCTTATACCCGGCTACGAGCAGTACTTC. It translates to CASSLLIPGYEQYF.

The chain couples TRBV18 to TRBJ2-1, with D tentatively TRBD1 (5 bases). The V and J ends lost 6 bases and 3 bases respectively, with 18 bases between them. CDR1 is KGHSH and CDR2 is LQKENI in the germline V gene. This CDR3 spans 16 amino acids. For the CDR3, the DNA is TGTGCCAGCTCGCCCATGTCGGACACCATCTACAATGAGCAGTTCTTC. This sequence encodes CASSPMSDTIYNEQFF.

The V gene is TRBV19, the J gene TRBJ2-6, with D tentatively TRBD1 or TRBD2 (5 bases each). The CDR3 is 17 residues long. With 7 bases removed from V and 1 base from J, the gap between germline ends came to 17 bases. CDR1 is LNHDA and CDR2 is SQIVND in the germline V gene (reference sequence). This chain's CDR3 is CASTYLGDRSGANVLTF. As DNA, the CDR3 is TGTGCCAGTACATATCTGGGGGACCGATCTGGGGCCAACGTCCTGACTTTC.

The chain combines TRBV5-1 with TRBJ1-1, with 8 nucleotides matching TRBD1. In germline, CDR1 is SGHRS, CDR2 YFSETQ. The CDR3 totals 15 residues. J lost 4 bases, V lost 4 bases, and 9 bases had no gene match. In DNA, the CDR3 is TGCGCCAGCAGCCCGGTGACAGGGGTGGGCACTGAAGCTTTCTTT. As protein: CASSPVTGVGTEAFF. Full variable domain (rest looked up from reference TRBV5-1 and TRBJ1-1): KAGVTQTPRYLIKTRGQQVTLSCSPISGHRSVSWYQQTPGQGLQFLFEYFSETQRNKGNFPGRFSGRQFSNSRSEMNVSTLELGDSALYLCASSPVTGVGTEAFFGQGTRLTVV.

The chain joins TRBV28 to TRBJ1-5; 7 nucleotides align to TRBD1. After removal of 10 bases from V and 7 bases from J, the junction contained 19 bases not matched to a gene. Germline lookup yields CDR1 MDHEN and CDR2 SYDVKM. CDR3 length: 16 residues. The CDR3 here is CATTLLTYRGGQPQHF. CDR3 sequence (DNA): TGTGCCACTACACTATTAACATACAGGGGCGGCCAGCCCCAGCATTTT.